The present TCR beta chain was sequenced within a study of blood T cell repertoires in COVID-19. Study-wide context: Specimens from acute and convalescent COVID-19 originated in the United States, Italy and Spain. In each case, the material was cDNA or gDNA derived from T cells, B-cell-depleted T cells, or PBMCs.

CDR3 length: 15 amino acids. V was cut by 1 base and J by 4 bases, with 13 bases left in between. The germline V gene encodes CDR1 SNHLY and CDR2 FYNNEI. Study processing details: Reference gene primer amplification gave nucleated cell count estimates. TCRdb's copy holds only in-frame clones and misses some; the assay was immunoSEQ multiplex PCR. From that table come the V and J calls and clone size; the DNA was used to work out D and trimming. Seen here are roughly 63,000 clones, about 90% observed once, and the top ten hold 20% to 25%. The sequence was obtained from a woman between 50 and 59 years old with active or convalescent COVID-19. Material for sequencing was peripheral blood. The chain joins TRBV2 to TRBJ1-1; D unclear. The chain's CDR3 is CASSEGVALSTEAFF. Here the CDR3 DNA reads TGTGCCAGCAGTGAAGGGGTAGCACTATCCACTGAAGCTTTCTTT.